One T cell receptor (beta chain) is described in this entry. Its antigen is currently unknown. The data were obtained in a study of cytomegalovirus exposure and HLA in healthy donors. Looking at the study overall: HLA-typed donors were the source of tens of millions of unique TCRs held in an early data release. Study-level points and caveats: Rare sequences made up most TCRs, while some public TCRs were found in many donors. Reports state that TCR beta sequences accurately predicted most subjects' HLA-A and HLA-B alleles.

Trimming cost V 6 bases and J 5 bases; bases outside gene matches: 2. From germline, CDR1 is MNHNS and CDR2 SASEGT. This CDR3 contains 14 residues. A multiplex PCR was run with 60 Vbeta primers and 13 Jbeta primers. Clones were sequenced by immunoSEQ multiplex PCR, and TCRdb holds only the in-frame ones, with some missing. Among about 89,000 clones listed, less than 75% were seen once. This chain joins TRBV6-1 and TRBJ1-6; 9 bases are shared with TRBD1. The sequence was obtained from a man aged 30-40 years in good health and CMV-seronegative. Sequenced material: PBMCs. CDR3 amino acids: CASSGTGNNSPLHF. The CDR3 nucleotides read TGTGCCAGCAGCGGGACAGGGAATAATTCACCCCTCCACTTT.